This T cell receptor beta chain was recorded in a study of early stage breast cancer tumors. The wider study: About 70% of the 16 invasive tumors were ER+, PR+ and HER2-. Study findings and constraints: Tumors had 2.5 to 3-fold higher T cell density and higher clonality than adjacent normal breast tissue. Tumor and normal breast were distinguished via blood comparison in about 90% of the 16 patients.

V was shortened by 1 base and J by 9 bases, with 10 bases between the two germline ends. Germline V gene sequence: CDR1 SGHTA, CDR2 FQGTGA. This CDR3 comprises 13 residues. Clones were read by immunoSEQ multiplex PCR, and TCRdb kept only the in-frame ones, dropping some. The profile covers approximately 33,000 clones, with roughly 81% appearing a single time and approximately 4.6% taken by the ten largest. About this clone: Its antigen remains unidentified.

Sequenced material: blood. This clonotype was obtained from a person in their forties with breast cancer. This chain connects TRBV7-3 to TRBJ2-1; TRBD2 is a possible D gene (5 bases). The CDR3 DNA follows: TGTGCCAGCAGCTTAATCCCGGGGTCTGAGCAGTTCTTC. Amino acid sequence: CASSLIPGSEQFF.